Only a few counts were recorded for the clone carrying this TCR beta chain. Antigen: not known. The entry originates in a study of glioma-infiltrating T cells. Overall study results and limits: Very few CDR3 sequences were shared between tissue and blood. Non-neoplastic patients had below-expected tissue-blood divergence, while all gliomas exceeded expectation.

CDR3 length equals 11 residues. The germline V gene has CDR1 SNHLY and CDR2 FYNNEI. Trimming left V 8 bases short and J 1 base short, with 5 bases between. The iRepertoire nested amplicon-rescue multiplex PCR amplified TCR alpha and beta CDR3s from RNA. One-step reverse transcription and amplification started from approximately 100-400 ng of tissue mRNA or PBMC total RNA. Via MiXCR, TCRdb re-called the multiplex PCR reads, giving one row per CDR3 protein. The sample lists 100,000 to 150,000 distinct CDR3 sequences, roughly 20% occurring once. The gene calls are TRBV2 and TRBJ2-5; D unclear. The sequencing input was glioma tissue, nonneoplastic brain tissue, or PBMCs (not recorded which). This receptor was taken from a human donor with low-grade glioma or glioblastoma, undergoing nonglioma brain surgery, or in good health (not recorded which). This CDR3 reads CASQSQETQYF. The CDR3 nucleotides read TGTGCCAGCCAGTCCCAAGAGACCCAGTACTTC.